These 23 T cell receptor beta chains were sequenced from one sample in a study of vaccination effects on CD4 cells after COVID-19. No antigens are known for them. The assay was immunoSEQ multiplex PCR, and TCRdb's table has in-frame clones only and misses some. The data show fewer than 30,000 clones, approximately 72% seen once. Expansion with viral peptide pools was applied to antigen-specific CD4+ T cells by the ViraFEST assay prior to sequencing. The culture ran for around nine days, and then CD4+ T cells were isolated. Vaccinees lacked prior SARS-CoV-2 infection and tested negative for nucleocapsid antibodies. The input for sequencing was CD4+ T cells from PBMCs cultured with SARS-CoV-2 spike peptides, taken before COVID-19 vaccination. Receptors were obtained from a human donor who received a COVID-19 vaccine.

J is TRBJ2-5 and V is TRBV28; 12 bases are a match to TRBD1. Unmatched junction bases numbered 8, after V lost 4 bases and J lost 5 bases. Germline CDR1 MDHEN, CDR2 SYDVKM. The CDR3 totals 16 residues. CDR3 DNA sequence: TGTGCCAGCAGTTCCTCCGGGACAGGGGGCGGGGAGACCCAGTACTTC. Its protein product is CASSSSGTGGGETQYF.

The rearrangement links TRBV4-3 to TRBJ1-2, with 7 bases that match TRBD1. Germline values: CDR1 LGHNA, CDR2 YSLEER. CDR3 length: 15 amino acids. V dropped 3 bases and J dropped 0; count of bases not matched to a gene: 4. The CDR3 coding sequence is TGCGCCAGCAGCCAGGGGACAGCCTCTAACTATGGCTACACCTTC. Encoded protein: CASSQGTASNYGYTF.

This sequence joins TRBV5-6 and TRBJ1-2; TRBD1 matches 7 bases. Germline CDR1 reads SGHDT; CDR2 reads YYEEEE. CDR3 length: 14 residues. With V trimmed by 0 bases and J by 4 bases, 3 bases remained unmatched. Here the CDR3 DNA reads TGTGCCAGCAGCTTGGCGGGACAGCTCTATGGCTACACCTTC. Encoded protein: CASSLAGQLYGYTF.

This clone was counted only a few times. The chain uses TRBV19 and TRBJ1-1; D not resolved. This CDR3 region has 15 residues. The V and J ends lost 3 bases and 3 bases respectively, with 14 bases between them. Germline values: CDR1 LNHDA, CDR2 SQIVND (reference sequence). CDR3 residues: CASSIRQGRDTEAFF. The CDR3 DNA reads as TGTGCCAGTAGTATCCGACAAGGTAGGGACACTGAAGCTTTCTTT.

The gene calls are TRBV5-6 and TRBJ1-2; unclear D gene. CDR1 and CDR2 from the germline V gene are SGHDT and YYEEEE. Trimming pared 3 bases from V and 1 base from J, leaving 7 bases between. The CDR3 covers 13 residues. The CDR3 loop is CASSSQYNYGYTF. The DNA of the CDR3 is TGTGCCAGCAGCTCCCAATATAACTATGGCTACACCTTC.

The V and J genes are TRBV3-1 (or the pseudogene TRBV3-2) and TRBJ2-7, with 12 bases that match TRBD2. V gave up 0 bases and J gave up 6 bases; unmatched junction bases: 6. This CDR3 spans 16 amino acids. The germline V gene has CDR1 LGHDT and CDR2 YNNKEL (reference sequence). CDR3 region: CASSQDLASGGAEQYF. CDR3 DNA sequence: TGTGCCAGCAGCCAAGATTTGGCTAGCGGGGGGGCCGAGCAGTACTTC.

This chain uses TRBV3-1 (or the pseudogene TRBV3-2) with TRBJ1-1; D is uncertain. The CDR3 runs to 12 residues. Trimming cost V 3 bases and J 11 bases, with 13 bases left between them. Germline-derived CDR1 and CDR2 are LGHDT and YNNKEL (reference sequence). CDR3 sequence (DNA): TGTGCCAGCAGCCATCCCGACGGAAGGGCTTTCTTT. Amino acids: CASSHPDGRAFF.

This chain joins TRBV28 and TRBJ2-7; possible D gene TRBD1, 5 bases. The V end lost 8 bases, the J end lost 6 bases, and 14 bases lay between the germline ends. The germline CDR1 and CDR2 sequences are MDHEN and SYDVKM. The CDR3 sequence is 12 residues long. The DNA of the CDR3 is TGTGCCAGCTCGCTCAGGGCCGGCGAGCAGTACTTC. Protein product: CASSLRAGEQYF.

The chain combines TRBV27 with TRBJ1-2, with D possibly matching TRBD1 (6 bases). Germline-derived CDR1 and CDR2 are MNHEY and SMNVEV (reference sequence). V gave up 5 bases and J gave up 3 bases, with 13 bases separating them. The CDR3 is 14 residues long. The CDR3 protein is CASSRRDTHYGYTF. The CDR3 DNA reads as TGTGCCAGCAGTCGTCGGGACACTCACTATGGCTACACCTTC.

V usage is TRBV6-5 and J usage is TRBJ2-1; D might be TRBD2 (6 bases). Germline values: CDR1 MNHEY, CDR2 SVGAGI. Trimming pared 2 bases from V and 4 bases from J, leaving 9 bases between. The CDR3 has 14 residues. The CDR3 bases are TGTGCCAGCAGTTACGGGACTCAATACAATGAGCAGTTCTTC. This gives the protein CASSYGTQYNEQFF.

The chain couples TRBV6-5 to TRBJ2-7; 13 nucleotides line up with TRBD2. CDR1 and CDR2 from the germline V gene are MNHEY and SVGAGI. J was trimmed by 8 bases and V by 5 bases; bases with no gene match: 9. The CDR3 totals 15 residues. CDR3 sequence reads: CASSPGTSGKMKQYF. CDR3 nucleotides: TGTGCCAGCAGTCCCGGGACTAGCGGGAAGATGAAGCAGTACTTC.

The rearrangement links TRBV7-6 to TRBJ2-2, with 13 nucleotides matching TRBD2. Trimming removed 6 bases from V and 8 bases from J; junction bases left unmatched: 6. Germline CDR1 SGHVS, CDR2 FNYEAQ. The CDR3 totals 15 residues. The CDR3 here is CASRTGTSGKGELFF. The CDR3 nucleotides read TGTGCCAGCAGGACCGGGACTAGCGGGAAGGGGGAGCTGTTTTTT. The full variable domain, in which reference TRBV7-6 and TRBJ2-2 provide the parts outside the CDR3, is GAGVSQSPRYKVTKRGQDVALRCDPISGHVSLYWYRQALGQGPEFLTYFNYEAQQDKSGLPNDRFSAERPEGSISTLTIQRTEQRDSAMYRCASRTGTSGKGELFFGEGSRLTVL.

Notes on this clone: At one of its ends the junction is not consistent with the germline gene, which may arise from a read error. This sequence joins TRBV7-7 and TRBJ2-5, with D unclear. CDR1 is SSHAT, CDR2 FNYEAQ, per germline (reference sequence). The CDR3 totals 13 residues. CDR3 DNA sequence: TGTGCTAGCAGCTTAGAACAGCAAGAGACCCAGTACTTC. It specifies CASSLEQQETQYF.

The V gene is TRBV9, the J gene TRBJ1-1; D gene unclear. The ends were cut back, 4 bases at V and 0 bases at J, with 7 bases in the middle. The germline V gene encodes CDR1 SGDLS and CDR2 YYNGEE. This CDR3 has 13 amino acids. The CDR3 coding sequence is TGTGCCAGCAGCCCTAACCTGAACACTGAAGCTTTCTTT. As protein: CASSPNLNTEAFF.

CDR3 protein: CASSLESAANYGYTF. The CDR3 bases are TGTGCCAGCAGCTTAGAAAGTGCAGCTAACTATGGCTACACCTTC. The genes are TRBV11-2 and TRBJ1-2; D not certain. Trimming removed 0 bases from V and 0 bases from J, with 8 bases in between. Germline V lookup: CDR1 SGHAT, CDR2 FQNNGV. This CDR3 contains 15 residues.

The V gene is TRBV4-2, the J gene TRBJ1-3; D is uncertain. The CDR3 spans 13 residues. Germline assignment: CDR1 LGHNA and CDR2 YNFKEQ. Trimming took 7 bases from V and 2 from J, leaving 9 bases between them. The CDR3 nucleotides are TGTGCCAGCAACCACGCTACTGGAAACACCATATATTTT. Its translation is CASNHATGNTIYF.

The J gene is TRBJ2-7, the V gene TRBV5-1; D perhaps matches TRBD1 (6 bases). Trimming left V 0 bases short and J 2 bases short, with 9 bases between. From germline, CDR1 is SGHRS and CDR2 YFSETQ. The CDR3 extends over 14 amino acids. The CDR3 protein is CASSLGQDPYEQYF. The CDR3 coding sequence is TGCGCCAGCAGCTTGGGACAGGACCCCTACGAGCAGTACTTC.

The chain joins TRBV19 to TRBJ2-3; 7 positions match TRBD2. The CDR3 sequence is 17 residues long. The V gene's germline CDR1 is LNHDA and CDR2 SQIVND (reference sequence). Unmatched junction bases numbered 12, after V lost 4 bases and J lost 2 bases. Written as DNA, the CDR3 is TGTGCCAGTAGTACCGCTACTAGCGATCACTACACAGATACGCAGTATTTT. This codes for CASSTATSDHYTDTQYF.

The chain carries TRBV2 and TRBJ2-7, with TRBD1 matching 7 bases. Germline V gene sequence: CDR1 SNHLY, CDR2 FYNNEI. CDR3 length: 13 residues. V gave up 7 bases and J gave up 6 bases; unmatched junction bases: 9. The CDR3 bases are TGTGCCAGCAACAAAATTGACAGGGCCGAGCAGTACTTC. Encoded protein: CASNKIDRAEQYF.

V is TRBV28 and J is TRBJ2-5; TRBD2 matches 12 bases. V gave up 3 bases and J gave up 2 bases; unmatched junction bases: 4. The CDR3 contains 16 residues. CDR1 is MDHEN and CDR2 is SYDVKM in the germline V gene. The CDR3 protein is CASSLASGRVQETQYF. The DNA of the CDR3 is TGTGCCAGCAGTTTGGCTAGCGGGAGGGTACAAGAGACCCAGTACTTC.

This rearrangement joins TRBV19 to TRBJ2-2, with TRBD1 matching over 9 bases. The J segment lost 4 bases and the V segment lost 7 bases, leaving 7 bases of the junction unmatched. CDR3 length: 15 residues. Germline V gene sequence: CDR1 LNHDA, CDR2 SQIVND (reference sequence). The CDR3 DNA is TGTGCCAGTAAGGTGGGGGACAGGGTCACCGGGGAGCTGTTTTTT. The encoded protein is CASKVGDRVTGELFF.

This clone turned up a few times. The chain combines TRBV12-5 with TRBJ1-1; D may be TRBD1 (5 bases). The CDR3 extends over 15 amino acids. Germline V gives CDR1 LGHNT, CDR2 FRNRAP. Trimming stripped 1 base from V and 4 bases from J, with 13 bases between. CDR3 nucleotides: TGTGCTAGTGGTTTGGAACGCGGGCAGGGCACTGAAGCTTTCTTT. Its protein product is CASGLERGQGTEAFF. Complete variable domain (other parts from reference TRBV12-5 and TRBJ1-1): DARVTQTPRHKVTEMGQEVTMRCQPILGHNTVFWYRQTMMQGLELLAYFRNRAPLDDSGMPKDRFSAEMPDATLATLKIQPSEPRDSAVYFCASGLERGQGTEAFFGQGTRLTVV.

The chain links TRBV5-1 to TRBJ2-7; 16 nucleotides align to TRBD2. Germline V gene sequence: CDR1 SGHRS, CDR2 YFSETQ. V lost 4 bases and J lost 4; bases outside the gene matches: 11. This CDR3 comprises 18 residues. The CDR3 region is CASSQAGLAGGPRYEQYF. In DNA, the CDR3 is TGCGCCAGCAGCCAGGCGGGACTAGCGGGAGGGCCTCGGTACGAGCAGTACTTC.